The entry that follows covers one T cell receptor beta chain sequence. Its antigen target is currently unknown. It has no much larger one-base neighbor in the sample; base qualities were not kept. The data derive from a study of graft-versus-host responses after intestinal transplantation (dated by TCRdb to about 2021). For the wider study: Multivisceral, liver-intestinal, or isolated intestinal transplants were received by the recipients. Every recipient was given anti-thymocyte globulin induction, then maintenance tacrolimus and steroids for roughly three years. After intestinal transplantation, graft-versus-host and host-versus-graft alloreactive T cell clones in the graft, circulation and bone marrow were tracked using bulk TCR-beta CDR3 sequencing. Alloreactive clones were identified by sequencing pre-transplant mixed lymphocyte reaction products and comparing these products with unstimulated pre-transplant donor and recipient T cells. The cohort enrolled 24 intestinal transplant recipients, one of whom was a retransplant, and a few patients without pretransplant specimens were excluded. A peak of at least 4% donor T cells among recipient peripheral blood mononuclear cells was the definition used for donor T cell macrochimerism. Rather than being sequenced by the commercial service, samples from three later patients were sequenced in-house on an Illumina MiSeq and processed with MiXCR. The investigation overall reported the following: Conclusions were limited by the relatively low number and heterogeneity of intestinal transplant patients. In patients with donor T cell macrochimerism, the allografts had high GvH to HvG T cell clonal ratios. Early after transplant, peak levels of circulating GvH clones were associated with declines in HvG clones. GvH clones turned up in recipient bone marrow, with some appearing earlier in ileal mucosa or blood, a pattern consistent with an intestinal mucosal origin.

The time point label on this specimen signifies: cells obtained before transplantation from donor or recipient. CD3+CD4+ and CD3+CD8+ populations were FACS-sorted from unstimulated pre-transplant donor and recipient cells taken from spleen or lymph nodes. The germline V gene (reference sequence) supplies CDR1 SEHNR and CDR2 FQNEAQ. V and J are trimmed by 8 bases and 5 bases, and the gene matches miss 7 bases of the junction. From cysteine to phenylalanine, the CDR3 is 13 amino acids long. Only CDR3 DNA remains: 39 bases, in frame from the first base. Library prep was done by the immunoSEQ multiplex PCR assay. For most patients, genomic DNA was isolated with the Qiagen DNeasy Blood and Tissue Kit and sent frozen to Adaptive Biotechnologies for TCR sequencing. High-throughput TCR-beta CDR3 sequencing of genomic DNA from most patients was performed by Adaptive Biotechnologies. Processing in the source paper ran as follows. TCR sequencing data for 15 to 20 patients were retrieved from Adaptive's ImmunoSEQ software; a few other patients were processed with MiXCR and VDJtools. CD4 versus CD8 sorting errors were corrected by removing sequences found in both subsets at a frequency ratio below 5:1. CDR3 nucleotide sequences shared by donor and recipient were removed because the origin of these sequences could not be assigned. To count as alloreactive, a clone needed at least 2-fold expansion over unstimulated cells and a minimum CFSE-low frequency of 0.002% (template counts) or 0.001% (read counts). A clone was considered mappable if detected in the sequenced pre-transplant spleen, lymph node, or MLR CFSE-low populations of the donor or recipient. The cumulative frequency of alloreactive clones was calculated as a percentage of all sequences, weighted by copy number. TCRdb stores this immuneACCESS table with in-frame sequences only. Part of the clones is absent; in the studies checked, under half of the shortfall reflects unresolved V genes, and no reason is known for the rest. V, J and clone size derive from that table, while D and trimming were established from the DNA sequence. The sample profile shows over 85,000 clones; 93% of them were found once. About 0.51% of the sample lies in the top ten.

The chain is encoded by TRBV7-9 joined to TRBJ2-5; 8 bases in the middle match TRBD1. The sample was unstimulated CD8+ T cells sorted from spleen or lymph node cells, taken before intestinal transplant. The TCR comes from a human donor who received an intestinal transplant. Read as DNA, the sequence is TGTGCCAGCTCGGACAGGGACGAGGAGACCCAGTACTTC. It is translated as CASSDRDEETQYF.